One sample yielded the 19 T cell receptor beta chains listed below, sequenced in a study of identical twins. TCRdb re-called the 5' RACE reads through MiXCR, storing one row per CDR3 protein. The repertoire has roughly 710,000 distinct CDR3 sequences, 6.1% of them found once; the top ten carry 1.5% to 2%. The sequenced material came from naive T cells sorted from blood. The source of these receptors is a man between 18 and 29 years old in good health.

Only a few counts were recorded for this clonotype. V is TRBV12-3 or TRBV12-4 and J is TRBJ2-1; 13 bases fit TRBD2. The CDR3 loop spans 18 amino acids. The J segment lost 4 bases and the V segment lost 6 bases, leaving 12 bases of the junction unmatched. The CDR3 DNA is TGTGCCAGCAGCACCCCGGGACTAGCGGGGCTGAATTACAATGAGCAGTTCTTC. It translates to CASSTPGLAGLNYNEQFF.

This sequence joins TRBV6-5 and TRBJ2-6; TRBD1 might be the D (6 bases). Germline CDR1 MNHEY, CDR2 SVGAGI. V was trimmed by 3 bases and J by 3 bases, leaving 12 bases between them. This CDR3 is built from 16 residues. As DNA, the CDR3 is TGTGCCAGCAGTTATTCTGACAGGAGTGGGGCCAACGTCCTGACTTTC. Translation gives CASSYSDRSGANVLTF.

This clonotype was seen repeatedly, ten times or more. V and J are TRBV18 and TRBJ2-2; D gene uncertain. The CDR3 is 14 residues long. Germline CDR1 and CDR2: KGHSH and LQKENI. V was cut by 3 bases and J by 1 base, with 6 bases left in between. In DNA, the CDR3 is TGTGCCAGCTCACCCACGGTGAACACCGGGGAGCTGTTTTTT. Residues: CASSPTVNTGELFF.

This clonotype occurred many times. This sequence joins TRBV10-3 and TRBJ2-4, with a weak D call TRBD2 (7 bases). The germline V and J ends were trimmed by 4 bases and 4 bases, with 14 bases remaining between them. CDR1 is ENHRY, CDR2 SYGVKD, per germline. The CDR3 loop spans 15 amino acids. The CDR3 region is CAISGGGGSKNIQYF. As DNA, the CDR3 is TGTGCCATCAGTGGCGGGGGCGGCTCTAAAAACATTCAGTACTTC.

This sequence joins TRBV29-1 and TRBJ2-2; 14 bases map to TRBD2. Germline V gene lookup returns CDR1 SQVTM and CDR2 ANQGSEA. V trimming: 7 bases; J trimming: 7 bases; junction bases outside the gene matches: 8. This CDR3 is 15 amino acids long. The CDR3 protein is CSGQRLAGGGGELFF. The CDR3 DNA reads as TGCAGCGGCCAGAGACTAGCGGGAGGGGGCGGGGAGCTGTTTTTT.

A few counts support this clonotype. The rearrangement links TRBV6-5 to TRBJ2-3; D remains ambiguous. Per germline, CDR1 MNHEY and CDR2 SVGAGI. The CDR3 loop spans 17 amino acids. Trimming left V 0 bases short and J 0 bases short, with 13 bases between. CDR3 nucleotide sequence: TGTGCCAGCAGTTACTCGTCAATTATGGCTAGCACAGATACGCAGTATTTT. Translating gives CASSYSSIMASTDTQYF.

This clonotype has a count of ten or more. The J gene is TRBJ2-1, the V gene TRBV5-1; TRBD2 aligns across 9 bases. Germline lookup yields CDR1 SGHRS and CDR2 YFSETQ. The trim removed 1 base at V and 7 bases at J, leaving 6 bases unmatched. The CDR3 contains 15 residues. The CDR3 nucleotides are TGCGCCAGCAGCTTGCCCGCGGGAGGGGGTAATGAGCAGTTCTTC. It codes for CASSLPAGGGNEQFF.

This clonotype was seen a handful of times. The gene calls are TRBV27 and TRBJ2-5, with TRBD2 matching 7 bases. V was clipped by 3 bases and J by 5 bases; unmatched bases: 18. Looked up from germline, CDR1 is MNHEY and CDR2 is SMNVEV (reference sequence). CDR3 size: 18 residues. The CDR3 bases are TGTGCCAGCAGTTTGGCGGTTGGCGGGAGCGCCGAGATGGAGACCCAGTACTTC. Protein sequence: CASSLAVGGSAEMETQYF.

This clonotype was observed many times. This chain links TRBV27 with TRBJ2-3; D ambiguous. Germline values: CDR1 MNHEY, CDR2 SMNVEV (reference sequence). This CDR3 comprises 12 residues. Trimming stripped 4 bases from V and 4 bases from J, with 6 bases between. The CDR3, as DNA: TGTGCCAGCAGTTCTGGATCAGATACGCAGTATTTT. Translating it yields CASSSGSDTQYF.

V usage is TRBV11-1 and J usage is TRBJ2-7, with TRBD1 matching 10 bases. With 2 bases clipped from V and 2 bases from J, the junction kept 6 bases outside the gene matches. Germline CDR1 SGHAT, CDR2 FQDESV (reference sequence). CDR3 length: 16 amino acids. This CDR3 reads CASSLSSTGGPYEQYV. The DNA of the CDR3 is TGTGCCAGCAGCTTATCCTCGACAGGGGGCCCCTACGAGCAGTACGTC.

This clonotype was counted at least ten times. The chain joins TRBV28 to TRBJ1-5; possibly TRBD1 for D (5 bases). Germline values: CDR1 MDHEN, CDR2 SYDVKM. The CDR3 is 17 amino acids. Trimming took off 0 bases at V and 7 bases at J, with 19 bases between the two ends. The CDR3 is CASSLWKMTERGQPQHF. CDR3 DNA: TGTGCCAGCAGTTTATGGAAGATGACCGAGCGGGGGCAGCCCCAGCATTTT. Drawing the rest from reference TRBV28 and TRBJ1-5, the complete variable domain is DVKVTQSSRYLVKRTGEKVFLECVQDMDHENMFWYRQDPGLGLRLIYFSYDVKMKEKGDIPEGYSVSREKKERFSLILESASTNQTSMYLCASSLWKMTERGQPQHFGDGTRLSIL.

J is TRBJ2-1 and V is TRBV6-2 or TRBV6-3; D is uncertain. This CDR3 spans 12 amino acids. Germline CDR1 MNHEY, CDR2 SVGEGT. The germline V and J ends were trimmed by 0 bases and 8 bases, with 5 bases remaining between them. The DNA for the CDR3 is TGTGCCAGCAGTTACTCCCCTGATGAGCAGTTCTTC. Its protein product is CASSYSPDEQFF.

This clonotype came up many times. The rearrangement joins TRBV15 to TRBJ2-2; a possible D gene is TRBD2 (5 bases). The germline CDR1 and CDR2 sequences are LNHNV and YYDKDF (reference sequence). Trimming took off 0 bases at V and 3 bases at J, with 8 bases between the two ends. The CDR3 sequence is 15 residues long. The CDR3 is CATSRDREYTGELFF. In DNA form, the CDR3 reads TGTGCCACCAGCAGAGATAGGGAGTACACCGGGGAGCTGTTTTTT.

Only a few counts were recorded for this clonotype. The chain carries TRBV29-1 and TRBJ2-7; D perhaps matches TRBD1 (8 bases). Between the trimmed V and J ends, which lost 1 base and 4 bases, there was a span of 17 bases. The CDR3 covers 15 residues. Germline V lookup: CDR1 SQVTM, CDR2 ANQGSEA. CDR3 sequence: CSVEGTGQGLYEQYF. The CDR3 DNA sequence: TGCAGCGTTGAAGGAACTGGACAGGGACTATACGAGCAGTACTTC.

This chain links TRBV18 with TRBJ2-3, with D possibly being TRBD2 (5 bases). Germline CDR1 KGHSH, CDR2 LQKENI. V was shortened by 0 bases and J by 6 bases, with 13 bases between the two germline ends. The CDR3 has 15 residues. The CDR3 protein is CASSPPKLRRDTQYF. CDR3 DNA sequence: TGTGCCAGCTCACCACCGAAACTACGGAGGGATACGCAGTATTTT.

This clonotype was observed a few times. The rearrangement joins TRBV27 to TRBJ2-1; 7 bases are shared with TRBD2. The germline gives CDR1 MNHEY, CDR2 SMNVEV (reference sequence). V shed 6 bases and J 9 bases; nucleotides not matched to a gene: 8. The CDR3 has 13 amino acids. Here the CDR3 DNA reads TGTGCCAGCAGCGGACTAGGTTTGGCTGAGCAGTTCTTC. Translating gives CASSGLGLAEQFF.

This clonotype was seen ten or more times. The chain carries TRBV7-2 and TRBJ2-1; D is unresolved. Germline CDR1 and CDR2: SGHTA and FQGNSA. This CDR3 has 12 amino acids. The ends were cut back, 5 bases at V and 12 bases at J, with 14 bases in the middle. CDR3 protein: CASSRVLQTQFF. CDR3 nucleotide sequence: TGTGCCAGCAGCCGTGTGCTGCAGACGCAGTTCTTC.

The chain recombines TRBV6-1 with TRBJ2-1; 11 nucleotides match TRBD2. Germline V gene data show CDR1 as MNHNS and CDR2 as SASEGT. The trim removed 6 bases at V and 9 bases at J, leaving 13 bases unmatched. The CDR3 loop spans 16 amino acids. The CDR3 sequence is CASRVGGSGRASEQFF. The CDR3 DNA sequence: TGTGCCAGCAGGGTTGGAGGTAGCGGGAGGGCCAGTGAGCAGTTCTTC.

The chain links TRBV5-1 to TRBJ1-5; D not resolved. CDR3 length equals 15 residues. CDR1 is SGHRS and CDR2 is YFSETQ in the germline V gene. Deletions cut 6 bases from V and 4 bases from J, with 17 bases between. The CDR3 nucleotides read TGCGCCAGCAAAGTGGATCCTGCTCCAAATCAGCCCCAGCATTTT. Translation gives CASKVDPAPNQPQHF. The complete variable domain, with remaining parts taken from reference TRBV5-1 and TRBJ1-5, reads KAGVTQTPRYLIKTRGQQVTLSCSPISGHRSVSWYQQTPGQGLQFLFEYFSETQRNKGNFPGRFSGRQFSNSRSEMNVSTLELGDSALYLCASKVDPAPNQPQHFGDGTRLSIL.